This record concerns one TCR beta chain sequence. Its antigen is not known. These data are taken from a study of shared clonotypes between healthy human individuals. Study context: Donor ages ranged 18 to 49 years: a couple of women, a few men. Points from the study as a whole: It was the non-shared clonotypes that had lower generation probabilities than clonotypes shared by all four donors.

Trimming removed 3 bases at V and 0 bases at J, with 9 bases between. Germline CDR1 SQVTM, CDR2 ANQGSEA. There are 13 residues in the CDR3. Sequencing was performed with immunoSEQ multiplex PCR; in TCRdb, only in-frame clones are kept and a portion is missing. The sample comprises nearly 2 million clones, just under 95% of which are singletons, and 0.95% to 1.5% rests with the top ten. Positively selected for CCR7, the CD45RO-negative cells used as naive CD8 cells excluded terminally differentiated effector memory CD45RA+ cells. This chain joins TRBV29-1 and TRBJ2-7; no clear D gene. The sample consisted of naive CD8+ T cells sorted from blood. The TCR comes from a man in his late teens or twenties in good health. CDR3 protein: CSVESVSSYEQYF. DNA of the CDR3: TGCAGCGTTGAGTCGGTGAGCTCCTACGAGCAGTACTTC.